What follows is one TCR beta chain and its context. Its antigen is undetermined. Magnetic separation of the negative type served to enrich total CD8+ T cells. This CDR3 region has 16 residues. Germline V gene data show CDR1 as MDHEN and CDR2 as SYDVKM. Investigators built TCR beta libraries using UMI-labeled 5' RACE. Using the 5' RACE reads, TCRdb records one entry per CDR3 protein without DNA. The sample totals roughly 4,000 distinct CDR3 sequences; its top ten clones hold about 28%. The entry originates in a study of human CD8 memory T cell subsets. Study-wide findings and caveats: Effector memory subsets were less diverse than the similarly diverse stem-like memory and precursor exhausted subsets.

The sequenced sample consisted of CD8+ T cells from PBMCs. The receptor comes from a human donor in good health. V and J are TRBV28 and TRBJ2-1; absent DNA, TCRdb's TRBD2 call cannot be checked. CDR3 loop: CASSTPTTRSYNEQFF.